This T cell receptor beta chain was observed in a study of shared clonotypes between healthy human individuals (dated by TCRdb to about 2020). Some background on the complete study: A few men and two women, aged 18 to 49 years, made up the cohort. For each donor, CD4 naive and CD4 memory were each run on three plates, CD8 naive on two plates, and CD8 memory on one plate. Different laboratories and diverse techniques were used to prepare libraries and sequence TCR repertoires, to increase sequencing depth and limit assay-specific biases. Leukapheresis yielded between about 0.9 and 8.9 billion PBMCs per donor. Blood TCR repertoires of about five healthy adults were deeply sequenced to estimate repertoire size and the extent of clonotype sharing between individuals.

The germline V gene specifies MDHEN as CDR1 and SYDVKM as CDR2. Clipping removes 5 bases from V and 3 bases from J, with 4 as the unmatched junction base count. Counted from cysteine to phenylalanine, this CDR3 has 14 amino acids. Here the CDR3 DNA is all that survives: 42 bases in frame from base 1. Using the deep immunoSEQ assay, multiplex PCR amplified TCR CDR3 regions from genomic DNA. Genomic DNA extracted from each cell subset was distributed evenly over all wells of several immunoSEQ 96-well plates, and each plate served as one replicate. For sorted subsets, about 200 ng genomic DNA, equal to approximately 30,000 T cell genomes, was loaded into each replicate PCR. The purified libraries were quantified using a Qubit 3.0 fluorometer, sized with a Bioanalyzer 2100, and then quantified again using the KAPA Library Quantification kit. Every immunoSEQ 96-well plate was sequenced on a dedicated single-read 150-cycle Illumina NextSeq 550 flow cell. The paper's processing steps were these. Because only junctional sequences without quality scores were contained in the immunoSEQ output, filtering matching that applied to full-length reads could not be performed. To assign V/J genes and CDR3, sequences were annotated against IMGT germline references using PyIR, a Python wrapper for IgBLAST v1.9. Reads were removed for weak V/J assignments (E-value above 1e-6), missing CDR3, stop codons, out-of-frame junctions, or ambiguous translated residues. A V3J clonotype was defined by an identical inferred V gene, J gene, and CDR3 amino acid sequence. The percentage overlap between two repertoires was calculated by dividing the number of shared unique clonotypes by the size of the smaller repertoire. Richness of each repertoire was evaluated using RTK rarefaction, the Chao1 estimator, and Recon v2.1 estimates of unobserved clonotypes. Generation probabilities were computed with OLGA for all TCRbeta clonotypes obtained by the gDNA method from four donors. TCRdb provides this immuneACCESS table in a form limited to in-frame rearrangements. Some clones are lacking; in checked studies, under half of them reflect an unresolved V gene, and why the rest are absent is not known. Clone size and the V and J calls come from that table; the DNA yielded D and trimming. In all, the sample holds under 1,100,000 clones, and about 76% of those were seen once. The top ten clonotypes cover about 1.4% of the sample.

General study outcomes and caveats: Incomplete sequencing was indicated by rarefaction of sorted-subset datasets, despite the large sequencing depth. Sharing across a handful of donors was observed for approximately 5% of naive CD4, 3.5% of naive CD8, about 2.3% of memory CD4, and about 0.4% of memory CD8 clonotypes. Compared with non-shared clonotypes, clonotypes shared by all four sorted-subset donors had higher generation probabilities. The small number of donors limited the genetic and exposure-history diversity represented. Based on pairwise subsampling, the degree of clonotype sharing among donors was expected to be affected by sequencing depth. Only blood was sampled, and tissue TCR repertoires likely differ from those in blood. Naive subsets generally had larger estimated clonotype richness than memory subsets.

This clone was seen a few times. Its target antigen remains unknown. Base qualities are not provided; no much larger clone lies one nucleotide away. Donors were healthy HIV-negative adults with no recently reported acute infections or vaccinations. Only Caucasian adults living in Nashville, Tennessee, USA were represented among the donors. CD4+ T cells were enriched through magnetic negative selection, after which naive cells were positively selected on CD45RA and the remaining negative fraction served as the memory subset. Blood was collected by leukapheresis, and PBMCs were isolated by Ficoll-Histopaque density gradient centrifugation and then cryopreserved in liquid nitrogen vapor phase. Purity and quantity of every magnetically sorted T cell population were checked by analytical flow cytometry. From each sorted fraction, genomic DNA was isolated and quantified by UV absorbance on a Nanodrop 2000c.

This receptor was obtained from a man aged 18 to 30 in good health. Sequenced material: memory CD4+ T cells sorted from blood. This sample's cell subset or site label indicates: CD45RA-negative fraction. The chain is assembled from TRBV28 and TRBJ1-5; 7 junctional bases match TRBD1. The CDR3 region has the sequence CASSPGQHNQPQHF. The bases are TGTGCCAGCAGTCCGGGACAGCACAATCAGCCCCAGCATTTT.